This TCR beta chain derives from a study of OX40 agonist ivuxolimab in advanced cancers. General notes on the study: Ivuxolimab was an agonistic, fully human IgG2 monoclonal antibody directed against OX40 (CD134), a costimulatory receptor. The monotherapy dose-escalation portion (N of about 50 patients) of the phase I ivuxolimab trial is reported in the paper. Patients were allowed to have had prior anti-PD-1, anti-PD-L1 or anti-CTLA-4 therapy, and approximately 37% of the dose-escalation patients had been treated with checkpoint inhibitors. Among the roughly 52 dose-escalation patients, approximately 20 had hepatocellular carcinoma, about 15 melanoma, 9 renal cell carcinoma and 9 head and neck cancer. Intravenous ivuxolimab was administered to patients every 2 weeks at six dose levels: 0.01, 0.1, 0.3, 1.5, 3 and 10 mg/kg. Peripheral TCRbeta sequencing was intended to test whether TCR sequence diversity was altered and clonal T-cell expansion was caused by ivuxolimab. Partial responses occurred in three dose-escalation patients, of whom one had hepatocellular carcinoma and two had cutaneous melanoma. The dose-escalation cohort was 82.7% male with a mean age of around 62 years, ranging from roughly 20 to 80. Study-level results and caveats: Antigen specificity was not determined for the clonally expanded peripheral T cells. Clonal expansion of both CD4+ and CD8+ blood T cells was observed from baseline to week 6 at doses 0.1 to 3.0 mg/kg. In the 0.1-3.0 mg/kg groups, partial responders were among the patients with the lowest normalized peripheral clonal expansion, particularly in CD8+ T cells. Low levels of normalized T-cell clonal expansion were also shown by some nonresponding patients. After ivuxolimab, more expanded clones were found on average in CD8+ T cells than in CD4+ T cells.

Cut back by 0 bases and 6 bases, the V and J ends lie 12 bases apart. From the cysteine up to the phenylalanine, the CDR3 has a length of 15 residues. CDR3 DNA only is kept here, 45 bases in frame from base 1. CDR1 is given as SGHNT and CDR2 as YENEEA, both from the germline V gene. To sequence the TCRbeta CDR3 region, genomic DNA was isolated from the sorted cells. The immunoSEQ Assay was used to sequence the TCRbeta CDR3 regions. What TCRdb holds here is the immuneACCESS table cut down to in-frame rearrangements. Part of the clones is not present; checked against another copy, under half of the missing clones reflect an unresolved V gene, and the others are unexplained. The sample includes under 80,000 clones, with 87% observed a single time. Together, the top ten hold around 2% of the sample. The trial excluded patients who had a history of autoimmune disease or who were on systemic immunosuppression. Peripheral blood for TCR sequencing was collected from all dose cohorts at baseline, on cycle 4 day 1, and on cycle 7 day 1. The samples were drawn from a first-in-human, open-label, multicenter phase I dose-escalation trial of ivuxolimab. Adults with locally advanced or metastatic melanoma, renal cell, hepatocellular, or head and neck squamous cell carcinoma were enrolled in the trial. Before TCR sequencing, CD4+ T cells and CD8+ T cells were sorted from peripheral blood as separate populations.

As for this clone: Its specific antigen is unknown. Base qualities are not recorded, but no much larger clone differs from it by a single base.

The TCR originated in an adult with an advanced solid tumor such as melanoma, head and neck, liver or kidney cancer. The V and J genes are TRBV11-3 and TRBJ2-1, and TRBD1 may be the D gene, going by 6 matching bases. This specimen consisted of CD4+ or CD8+ T cells sorted from blood, obtained in a trial of the OX40 agonist ivuxolimab. In nucleotides, the sequence is TGTGCCAGCAGCTTAGATTTCGGACAGTTCAATGAGCAGTTCTTC. This is translated as CASSLDFGQFNEQFF.